The clone carrying this TCR beta chain was recorded many times. Its antigen is unidentified. Mismatch with germline at one junction end may stem from a read error. Amplified material comprised TCR beta CDR3 regions derived from RNA transcripts. Second-round multiplex PCR followed a first-round RT-PCR using HTBI primers. TCRdb recomputed calls from the multiplex PCR reads with MiXCR, one row per CDR3 protein. The sample records about 400,000 distinct CDR3 sequences, approximately 15% being singletons. The sample comes from a study of Graves' ophthalmopathy and Graves' hyperthyroidism. Notes on the study in general: Blood shared most expanded thyroid clonotypes above 0.001 frequency.

Germline CDR1 is ENHRY and CDR2 is SYGVKD. This CDR3 spans 13 amino acids. The receptor was isolated from a woman aged 18-29 years with stable Graves' hyperthyroidism. This chain links TRBV10-3 with TRBJ1-1, with D uncertain. What was sequenced was peripheral blood. The CDR3 region has the DNA TGTGCCACCAGTGTCCAGGAAGGGTCTGAAGCTTTCTTT. It translates to CATSVQEGSEAFF.